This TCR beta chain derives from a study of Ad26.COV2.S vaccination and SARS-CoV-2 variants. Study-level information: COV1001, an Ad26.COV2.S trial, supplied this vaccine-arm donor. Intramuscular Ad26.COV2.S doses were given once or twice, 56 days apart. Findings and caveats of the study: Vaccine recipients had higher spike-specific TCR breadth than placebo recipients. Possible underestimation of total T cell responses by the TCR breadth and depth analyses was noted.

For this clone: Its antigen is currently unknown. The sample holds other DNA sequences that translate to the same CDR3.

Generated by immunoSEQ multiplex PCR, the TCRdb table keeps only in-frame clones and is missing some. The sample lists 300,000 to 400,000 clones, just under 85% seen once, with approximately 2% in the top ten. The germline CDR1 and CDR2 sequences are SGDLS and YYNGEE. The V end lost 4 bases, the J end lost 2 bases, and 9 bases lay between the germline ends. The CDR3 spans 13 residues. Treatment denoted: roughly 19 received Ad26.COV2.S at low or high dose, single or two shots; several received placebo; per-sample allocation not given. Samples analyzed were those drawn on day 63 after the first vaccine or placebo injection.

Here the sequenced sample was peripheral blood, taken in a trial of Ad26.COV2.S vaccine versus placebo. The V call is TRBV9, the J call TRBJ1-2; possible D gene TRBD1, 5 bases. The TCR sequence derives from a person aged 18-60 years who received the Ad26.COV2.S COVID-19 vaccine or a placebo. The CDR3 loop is CASSPDRNYGYTF. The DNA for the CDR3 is TGTGCCAGCAGCCCCGACAGAAACTATGGCTACACCTTC.